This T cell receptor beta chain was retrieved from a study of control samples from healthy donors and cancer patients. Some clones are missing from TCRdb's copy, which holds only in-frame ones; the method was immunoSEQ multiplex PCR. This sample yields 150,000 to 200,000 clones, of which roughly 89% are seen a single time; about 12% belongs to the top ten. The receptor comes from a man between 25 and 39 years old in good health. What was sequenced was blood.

CDR3 residues: CASRGNQPQHF. The CDR3 DNA follows: TGTGCCAGCAGGGGAAATCAGCCCCAGCATTTT. This chain joins TRBV28 and TRBJ1-5; no clear D. V lost 6 bases to trimming and J lost 4 bases, with 4 bases between them. The germline V gene encodes CDR1 MDHEN and CDR2 SYDVKM. CDR3 length equals 11 residues.